The 16 T cell receptor beta chains given below trace back to one sample, sequenced in a study of T cell responses to AZD1222 COVID-19 vaccine. TCRdb's table, derived via immunoSEQ multiplex PCR, lists solely in-frame clones and lacks some. The data show some 170,000 clones, under 95% seen once. Sequences were derived from peripheral blood, sampled 28 days after the second AZD1222 dose. All receptors derive from an adult who received the AZD1222 COVID-19 vaccine.

This chain links TRBV6-5 with TRBJ2-6, with a possible D match to TRBD1 (6 bases). Deletions cut 11 bases from V and 4 bases from J, with 18 bases between. This CDR3 is 15 amino acids long. The V gene's germline CDR1 is MNHEY and CDR2 SVGAGI. This chain's CDR3 is CAGGTGQPGANVLTF. The CDR3 DNA reads as TGTGCCGGGGGAACAGGGCAGCCCGGGGCCAACGTCCTGACTTTC.

V usage is TRBV7-9 and J usage is TRBJ2-6; D gene uncertain. The CDR3 extends over 18 amino acids. The germline CDR1 and CDR2 sequences are SEHNR and FQNEAQ (reference sequence). Trimming stripped 6 bases from V and 0 bases from J, with 18 bases between. CDR3 region: CASRPPIRWGSGANVLTF. CDR3 nucleotide sequence: TGTGCCAGCAGACCGCCGATAAGGTGGGGCTCTGGGGCCAACGTCCTGACTTTC.

In nucleotides, the CDR3 is TGTGCCAGCTCACCCCTAGCGGGAAGCAAAACAGATACGCAGTATTTT. Translating gives CASSPLAGSKTDTQYF. This chain uses TRBV18 with TRBJ2-3; TRBD2 agrees at 9 bases. The CDR3 length is 16 residues. Germline CDR1 reads KGHSH; CDR2 reads LQKENI. J was trimmed by 3 bases and V by 3 bases; bases with no gene match: 7.

The genes are TRBV6-1 and TRBJ2-5; 11 positions match TRBD1. The CDR3 loop spans 17 amino acids. The ends lost 3 bases at V and 5 bases at J; junction bases unmatched: 11. CDR1 is MNHNS, CDR2 SASEGT, per germline. CDR3: CASSELFGQGAGETQYF. CDR3 in DNA: TGTGCCAGCAGTGAGTTGTTCGGACAGGGGGCCGGTGAGACCCAGTACTTC.

The chain links TRBV3-1 (or the pseudogene TRBV3-2) to TRBJ1-2, with D possibly TRBD1 on 5 matching bases. CDR1 is LGHDT, CDR2 YNNKEL, per germline (reference sequence). Trimming stripped 4 bases from V and 0 bases from J, with 12 bases between. This CDR3 is built from 15 residues. The CDR3 loop reads CASSRPQGANYGYTF. The CDR3 DNA reads as TGTGCCAGCAGCCGGCCTCAGGGAGCTAACTATGGCTACACCTTC.

The chain links TRBV24-1 to TRBJ2-3; D uncertain. CDR1 is KGHDR, CDR2 SFDVKD, per germline. V lost 4 bases to trimming and J lost 2 bases, with 6 bases between them. The CDR3 contains 13 residues. The CDR3 sequence is CATSEGYTDTQYF. The CDR3, as DNA: TGTGCCACCAGTGAAGGGTACACAGATACGCAGTATTTT.

This clone was observed a handful of times. V and J are TRBV28 and TRBJ2-7; 8 nucleotides agree with TRBD1. The J segment lost 4 bases and the V segment lost 7 bases, leaving 9 bases of the junction unmatched. The germline V gene has CDR1 MDHEN and CDR2 SYDVKM. CDR3 length equals 14 residues. CDR3 bases: TGTGCCAGCACCCTATCAGGGGGCGCGTACGAGCAGTACTTC. Its protein is CASTLSGGAYEQYF.

The V gene is TRBV7-9, the J gene TRBJ2-7; no reliable D call. The CDR3 sequence is 11 residues long. Germline values: CDR1 SEHNR, CDR2 FQNEAQ (reference sequence). Trimming took off 8 bases at V and 5 bases at J, with 10 bases between the two ends. The CDR3 is CASGLTNEQYF. CDR3 nucleotides: TGTGCCAGCGGGCTCACGAACGAGCAGTACTTC. The full variable domain, in which reference TRBV7-9 and TRBJ2-7 provide the parts outside the CDR3, is DTGVSQNPRHKITKRGQNVTFRCDPISEHNRLYWYRQTLGQGPEFLTYFQNEAQLEKSRLLSDRFSAERPKGSFSTLEIQRTEQGDSAMYLCASGLTNEQYFGPGTRLTVT.

The chain couples TRBV27 to TRBJ1-3; D unclear. Per the germline V gene, CDR1 is MNHEY and CDR2 is SMNVEV (reference sequence). This CDR3 contains 15 residues. V was cut by 2 bases and J by 0 bases, with 8 bases left in between. The CDR3 region has the DNA TGTGCCAGCAGTTTAAGCGGCAGCTCTGGAAACACCATATATTTT. Amino acids: CASSLSGSSGNTIYF.

The rearrangement joins TRBV7-9 to TRBJ1-4, with TRBD1 identical over 7 bases. This CDR3 region has 15 residues. V was clipped by 3 bases and J by 6 bases; unmatched bases: 7. Germline lookup yields CDR1 SEHNR and CDR2 FQNEAQ (reference sequence). The CDR3 here is CASSFGRGSDEKLFF. CDR3 nucleotides: TGTGCCAGCAGCTTTGGCAGGGGGTCGGATGAAAAACTGTTTTTT.

The V and J genes are TRBV14 and TRBJ1-1; no definite D call. CDR3 length: 14 residues. Germline loops: CDR1 SGHDN, CDR2 FVKESK. The ends were cut back, 2 bases at V and 7 bases at J, with 14 bases in the middle. The CDR3 region is CASSQRSTAVEAFF. CDR3 coding DNA: TGTGCCAGCAGCCAAAGGTCAACAGCGGTTGAAGCTTTCTTT.

This sequence joins TRBV27 and TRBJ1-2; unclear D gene. This CDR3 has 14 residues. Trimming shortened V by 1 base and J by 1 base, and 7 bases separated the two germline ends. CDR1 is MNHEY, CDR2 SMNVEV, per germline (reference sequence). The CDR3: CASSLLASNYGYTF. The CDR3 DNA follows: TGTGCCAGCAGTTTATTAGCCAGTAACTATGGCTACACCTTC.

This rearrangement joins TRBV11-2 to TRBJ2-2; the match to TRBD2 covers 13 bases. The CDR3 spans 18 residues. Germline lookup yields CDR1 SGHAT and CDR2 FQNNGV. With 7 bases clipped from V and 0 bases from J, the junction kept 8 bases outside the gene matches. The CDR3 region has the DNA TGTGCCAGCAACTTTCGACTAGCGGGAGGCCCGAACACCGGGGAGCTGTTTTTT. Translated: CASNFRLAGGPNTGELFF.

The rearrangement links TRBV18 to TRBJ2-7, with D possibly being TRBD1 (6 bases). CDR1 is KGHSH, CDR2 LQKENI, per germline. The CDR3 contains 12 residues. V was shortened by 6 bases and J by 9 bases, with 15 bases between the two germline ends. The CDR3 spells CASSLQGVGQYF. CDR3 nucleotide sequence: TGTGCCAGCTCTCTACAGGGTGTCGGGCAGTACTTC.

The V gene is TRBV11-2, the J gene TRBJ1-5; D might be TRBD1 (5 bases). V shed 5 bases and J shed 7 bases, with 12 bases lying between them. This CDR3 spans 13 amino acids. Germline V gene sequence: CDR1 SGHAT, CDR2 FQNNGV. The CDR3 coding sequence is TGTGCCAGCAGCGGGGGAGGACGACAGCCCCAGCATTTT. It encodes CASSGGGRQPQHF.

Only one count was recorded for this clone. The V gene is TRBV27, the J gene TRBJ2-3; TRBD1 aligns across 8 bases. This CDR3 region has 15 residues. V lost 7 bases and J lost 2; bases outside the gene matches: 8. CDR1 MNHEY and CDR2 SMNVEV come from the germline V gene (reference sequence). For the CDR3, the DNA is TGTGCCAGCATGGGGACAGGAACACTCACAGATACGCAGTATTTT. Its translation: CASMGTGTLTDTQYF.